The TCR beta chain described here comes from a study of CD8 T cells in Susac syndrome. Across the study: Among sequenced Susac syndrome patients, five or six had active disease and eight were in remission.

RNA totalling about 0.45 to 1 ug underwent reverse transcription with random hexamers. The method of amplification for TCR beta CDR3 was immunoSEQ multiplex PCR, covering 54 Vbeta and 13 Jbeta. In TCRdb, the immunoSEQ multiplex PCR reads were re-called with MiXCR into one record per CDR3 protein. The sample lists about 120,000 distinct CDR3 sequences, 96% occurring once. The CDR3 spans 17 residues. Trimming at V came to 3 bases and at J to 1 base, leaving 5 bases not matched to a gene. CDR1 KGHSH and CDR2 LQKENI come from the germline V gene. Sequencing of TCR beta was performed on blood CD8+ and CD4+ T cells.

The chain is built from TRBV18 and TRBJ2-5, with 13 bases that match TRBD2. The TCR originated in a human donor with Susac syndrome. Sequenced input: CD4+ T cells from PBMCs. The CDR3 DNA sequence: TGTGCCAGCTCACCGATAAGGACTAGCGGGAGCCAAGAGACCCAGTACTTC. Protein: CASSPIRTSGSQETQYF.